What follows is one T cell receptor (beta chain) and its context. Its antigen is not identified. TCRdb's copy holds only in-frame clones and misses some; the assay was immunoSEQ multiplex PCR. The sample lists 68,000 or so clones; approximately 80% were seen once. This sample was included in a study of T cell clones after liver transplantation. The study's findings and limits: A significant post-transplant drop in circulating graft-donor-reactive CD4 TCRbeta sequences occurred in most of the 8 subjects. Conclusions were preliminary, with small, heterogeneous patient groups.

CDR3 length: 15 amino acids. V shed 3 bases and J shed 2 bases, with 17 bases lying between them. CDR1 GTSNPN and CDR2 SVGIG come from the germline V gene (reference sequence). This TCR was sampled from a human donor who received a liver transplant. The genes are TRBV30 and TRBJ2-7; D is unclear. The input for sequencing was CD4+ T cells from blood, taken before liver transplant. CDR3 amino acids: CAWSIHRNGAYEQYF. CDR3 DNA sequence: TGTGCCTGGAGCATACATAGGAATGGCGCCTACGAGCAGTACTTC.